Below are 32 T cell receptor beta chains sequenced from a single sample in a study of blood T cell repertoires in COVID-19. Sequencing was performed with immunoSEQ multiplex PCR; in TCRdb, only in-frame clones are kept and a portion is missing. Found here are some 300,000 clones, approximately 91% of them singletons; the top ten hold around 9.5%. What was sequenced was PBMCs or T cells enriched from blood (not recorded which). These TCRs come from a woman aged 40-49 years who had recovered from COVID-19.

J is TRBJ2-7 and V is TRBV5-8; D not resolved. Germline V gene sequence: CDR1 SGHTS, CDR2 YDEGEE. With 2 bases removed from V and 0 bases from J, the gap between germline ends came to 3 bases. This CDR3 spans 12 amino acids. The CDR3 is CASSFSSYEQYF. CDR3 nucleotide sequence: TGTGCCAGCAGCTTTAGCTCCTACGAGCAGTACTTC.

The chain joins TRBV5-4 to TRBJ2-1; TRBD1 matches 8 bases. The CDR3 sequence is 19 residues long. In germline, CDR1 is SGHNT, CDR2 YYREEE (reference sequence). Trimming cost V 4 bases and J 1 base; bases outside gene matches: 16. The DNA for the CDR3 is TGTGCCAGCAGCCTCCCGGTAGGACAGGGTCCCGGTTCCTACAATGAGCAGTTCTTC. This sequence encodes CASSLPVGQGPGSYNEQFF.

J is TRBJ2-3 and V is TRBV6-6; 9 bases are a match to TRBD1. V gave up 5 bases and J gave up 2 bases; unmatched junction bases: 8. Germline CDR1 reads MNHNY; CDR2 reads SVGAGI (reference sequence). The CDR3 is made up of 16 amino acids. The DNA for the CDR3 is TGTGCCAGCAGTCCCGGGACAGGGTATAACACAGATACGCAGTATTTT. Translation gives CASSPGTGYNTDTQYF.

The chain carries TRBV27 and TRBJ1-2, with 9 bases fitting TRBD1. V shed 5 bases and J 3 bases; nucleotides not matched to a gene: 7. The CDR3 length is 15 residues. CDR1 and CDR2 from the germline V gene are MNHEY and SMNVEV (reference sequence). CDR3 DNA sequence: TGTGCCAGCAGTACGTACAGGGGGCGCGACTATGGCTACACCTTC. Amino acid sequence: CASSTYRGRDYGYTF.

The V call is TRBV19, the J call TRBJ2-5; tentatively, D is TRBD1 (7 bases). The CDR3 has 13 residues. V was cut by 4 bases and J by 4 bases, with 10 bases left in between. The V gene's germline CDR1 is LNHDA and CDR2 SQIVND (reference sequence). The CDR3 DNA reads TGTGCCAGTAGTACGCAGGGGGGAGAGACCCAGTACTTC. It encodes CASSTQGGETQYF. The entire variable domain, with the rest obtained from reference TRBV19 and TRBJ2-5, is as follows: DGGITQSPKYLFRKEGQNVTLSCEQNLNHDAMYWYRQDPGQGLRLIYYSQIVNDFQKGDIAEGYSVSREKKESFPLTVTSAQKNPTAFYLCASSTQGGETQYFGPGTRLLVL.

The chain combines TRBV5-1 with TRBJ2-3; 9 bases fit TRBD1. CDR3 length: 15 amino acids. Germline V CDR1 and CDR2: SGHRS, YFSETQ. The junction had 3 bases not matched to a gene; V was cut back by 4 bases and J by 0 bases. The CDR3: CASSRTGASTDTQYF. CDR3 DNA sequence: TGCGCCAGCAGCCGGACAGGGGCCAGCACAGATACGCAGTATTTT.

This clone was observed a few times. J is TRBJ1-2 and V is TRBV9; maybe TRBD1 (5 bases). The germline V and J ends were trimmed by 4 bases and 4 bases, with 11 bases remaining between them. Germline V gene data show CDR1 as SGDLS and CDR2 as YYNGEE. The CDR3 runs to 13 residues. The CDR3: CASSLTESYGYTF. The CDR3 DNA sequence: TGTGCCAGCAGCCTGACAGAGAGCTATGGCTACACCTTC.

The genes are TRBV12-3 or TRBV12-4 and TRBJ1-1; D ambiguous. Trimming took 2 bases from V and 10 from J, leaving 8 bases between them. The CDR3 extends over 11 amino acids. CDR3 nucleotides: TGTGCCAGCAGTTTAATGGTCGGAGCTTTCTTT. This gives the protein CASSLMVGAFF.

This clone occurred a few times. The chain has TRBV7-9 and TRBJ1-1; no clear D. Germline assignment: CDR1 SEHNR and CDR2 FQNEAQ (reference sequence). The CDR3 is made up of 14 amino acids. With 3 bases removed from V and 1 base from J, the gap between germline ends came to 9 bases. The CDR3 is CASSFDTSNTEAFF. The CDR3 DNA sequence: TGTGCCAGCAGCTTTGACACCTCGAACACTGAAGCTTTCTTT. Looking up the rest from reference TRBV7-9 and TRBJ1-1 gives the full variable domain: DTGVSQNPRHKITKRGQNVTFRCDPISEHNRLYWYRQTLGQGPEFLTYFQNEAQLEKSRLLSDRFSAERPKGSFSTLEIQRTEQGDSAMYLCASSFDTSNTEAFFGQGTRLTVV.

This sequence joins TRBV18 and TRBJ1-4, with 8 bases identical to TRBD1. In germline, CDR1 is KGHSH, CDR2 LQKENI. The CDR3 is 14 amino acids. V lost 4 bases and J lost 8; bases outside the gene matches: 6. Written as DNA, the CDR3 is TGTGCCAGCTCACAAGGACAGGGTGAAGAAAAACTGTTTTTT. Its protein is CASSQGQGEEKLFF.

This rearrangement joins TRBV7-9 to TRBJ1-2; 9 bases agree with TRBD1. This CDR3 has 17 amino acids. From germline, CDR1 is SEHNR and CDR2 FQNEAQ (reference sequence). Trimming took 0 bases from V and 7 from J; bases not matched to a gene: 12. This CDR3 is CASSLARVGDRVLGYTF. The CDR3 DNA reads as TGTGCCAGCAGCTTAGCCCGGGTAGGGGACAGGGTTCTTGGCTACACCTTC. Complete variable domain (other parts from reference TRBV7-9 and TRBJ1-2): DTGVSQNPRHKITKRGQNVTFRCDPISEHNRLYWYRQTLGQGPEFLTYFQNEAQLEKSRLLSDRFSAERPKGSFSTLEIQRTEQGDSAMYLCASSLARVGDRVLGYTFGSGTRLTVV.

The J gene is TRBJ2-5, the V gene TRBV6-6; 14 nucleotides agree with TRBD2. The V segment lost 5 bases and the J segment 5 bases; nucleotides outside the gene matches: 13. Germline CDR1 reads MNHNY; CDR2 reads SVGAGI (reference sequence). The CDR3 contains 18 residues. The CDR3 DNA is TGTGCCAGCAGTCGCGGACTAGCGGGGGGTCCGCATACTGAGACCCAGTACTTC. This translates into CASSRGLAGGPHTETQYF.

The chain has TRBV25-1 and TRBJ2-7, with 9 bases identical to TRBD1. CDR1 and CDR2 from the germline V gene are MGHDK and SYGVNS. The V and J ends lost 8 bases and 2 bases, in that order; junction bases with no gene match: 4. The CDR3 runs 13 residues. The CDR3 nucleotides are TGTGCCAGCTCTAGACAGGGGGCCTACGAGCAGTACTTC. Translated, it gives CASSRQGAYEQYF.

The rearrangement links TRBV10-1 to TRBJ1-6; 10 bases are a match to TRBD1. This CDR3 has 14 residues. Germline V lookup: CDR1 WNHNN, CDR2 SYGVQD (reference sequence). With 6 bases clipped from V and 9 bases from J, the junction kept 5 bases outside the gene matches. In DNA, the CDR3 is TGCGCCAGCAGCCCCGGACAGGGGGTTTCACCCCTCCACTTT. Translating it yields CASSPGQGVSPLHF.

The chain has TRBV19 and TRBJ1-2; maybe TRBD1 (5 bases). The germline V gene encodes CDR1 LNHDA and CDR2 SQIVND (reference sequence). The CDR3 length is 13 residues. V lost 9 bases and J 4 bases, leaving 15 bases between the germline ends. The CDR3 bases are TGTGCCAGCTCGTTCGACAGCGTCTATGGCTACACCTTC. Translated: CASSFDSVYGYTF.

This clone was counted a single time. The V and J genes are TRBV9 and TRBJ2-1, with 11 bases that match TRBD2. The germline V gene encodes CDR1 SGDLS and CDR2 YYNGEE. This CDR3 has 16 residues. J gave up 6 bases and V 5 bases, and 10 bases lay outside the gene matches. The DNA of the CDR3 is TGTGCCAGCAGTGAGGTTAGCGGGAGGGCCCCCAATGAGCAGTTCTTC. Translation gives CASSEVSGRAPNEQFF.

This chain uses TRBV10-3 with TRBJ2-7, with D tentatively TRBD2 (5 bases). The germline V gene has CDR1 ENHRY and CDR2 SYGVKD. This CDR3 has 14 residues. V shed 6 bases and J shed 3 bases, with 15 bases lying between them. The CDR3 bases are TGTGCCATCAGCGATCCACTAGGAGGCTACGAGCAGTACTTC. This encodes CAISDPLGGYEQYF.

The chain recombines TRBV24-1 with TRBJ2-3, with TRBD1 identical over 7 bases. The CDR3 spans 17 residues. Trimming cost V 0 bases and J 4 bases; bases outside gene matches: 9. The germline V gene has CDR1 KGHDR and CDR2 SFDVKD. The CDR3 nucleotides read TGTGCCACCAGTGATTTGAGGACAGGATCAGGGCCAGATACGCAGTATTTT. This gives the protein CATSDLRTGSGPDTQYF.

This chain connects TRBV11-1 to TRBJ1-2; D might be TRBD1 (6 bases). Trimming removed 5 bases from V and 8 bases from J, with 18 bases in between. The germline V gene encodes CDR1 SGHAT and CDR2 FQDESV (reference sequence). CDR3 length: 14 amino acids. The CDR3 DNA sequence: TGTGCCAGCAGCCCTATTGGACAGAGCTTGGGCTACACCTTC. It codes for CASSPIGQSLGYTF.

There are a few counts of this clone. This rearrangement joins TRBV3-1 (or the pseudogene TRBV3-2) to TRBJ2-7, with TRBD1 matching over 10 bases. Germline V gives CDR1 LGHDT, CDR2 YNNKEL (reference sequence). The CDR3 contains 16 residues. The J segment lost 4 bases and the V segment lost 2 bases, leaving 8 bases of the junction unmatched. CDR3 nucleotide sequence: TGTGCCAGCAGCCAACGCCCGGGACAGGGGAAATACGAGCAGTACTTC. It yields the protein CASSQRPGQGKYEQYF.

This chain joins TRBV7-9 and TRBJ1-2, with 7 positions matching TRBD1. Germline values: CDR1 SEHNR, CDR2 FQNEAQ (reference sequence). V was pared by 2 bases and J by 0 bases, with 6 bases of the junction left unmatched. The CDR3 runs 16 residues. CDR3 sequence (DNA): TGTGCCAGCAGCTTATCTCCTACAGGGGCTAACTATGGCTACACCTTC. Amino acids: CASSLSPTGANYGYTF.

About this clone: Compared with germline, one end of the junction differs, possibly owing to a read error. The gene calls are TRBV12-3 or TRBV12-4 and TRBJ2-1; the match to TRBD2 covers 11 bases. This CDR3 contains 13 residues. The CDR3 sequence is CASSAQTGTSGLF. CDR3 DNA: TGTGCCAGCAGTGCCCAAACCGGGACTAGCGGACTCTTC.

The gene calls are TRBV18 and TRBJ1-1; 10 bases are a match to TRBD1. The CDR3 is 16 amino acids. V lost 1 base, J lost 4 bases, and 6 bases stayed unmatched. Germline V gives CDR1 KGHSH, CDR2 LQKENI. The CDR3: CASSPRQGAEGTEAFF. The CDR3 DNA is TGTGCCAGCTCACCACGACAGGGGGCGGAGGGCACTGAAGCTTTCTTT. Together with reference TRBV18 and TRBJ1-1, the CDR3 gives the full variable domain: NAGVMQNPRHLVRRRGQEARLRCSPMKGHSHVYWYRQLPEEGLKFMVYLQKENIIDESGMPKERFSAEFPKEGPSILRIQQVVRGDSAAYFCASSPRQGAEGTEAFFGQGTRLTVV.

V usage is TRBV5-5 and J usage is TRBJ1-2; TRBD1 matches 7 bases. In germline, CDR1 is SGHKS, CDR2 YYEKEE (reference sequence). With V trimmed by 4 bases and J by 5 bases, 5 bases remained unmatched. This CDR3 is built from 13 residues. In nucleotides, the CDR3 is TGTGCCAGCAGCGTAGACAGGGATTATGGCTACACCTTC. It yields the protein CASSVDRDYGYTF.

This clone has a single count. This chain connects TRBV7-8 to TRBJ2-5; TRBD2 aligns across 8 bases. Trimming at V came to 5 bases and at J to 2 bases, leaving 13 bases not matched to a gene. The CDR3 runs 17 residues. Germline assignment: CDR1 SGHVS and CDR2 FQNEAQ. The DNA of the CDR3 is TGTGCCAGCAGCCCAATGGGGCGGGGGGCCATTCAAGAGACCCAGTACTTC. Its protein is CASSPMGRGAIQETQYF.

This sequence joins TRBV6-5 and TRBJ1-1; D is perhaps TRBD1 (5 bases). CDR3 size: 16 residues. Germline V gene sequence: CDR1 MNHEY, CDR2 SVGAGI. V dropped 0 bases and J dropped 1 base, with 12 bases sitting between them. This CDR3 reads CASSYSGEGPNTEAFF. In DNA, the CDR3 is TGTGCCAGCAGTTACTCGGGGGAGGGCCCGAACACTGAAGCTTTCTTT.

This chain connects TRBV10-3 to TRBJ2-3; D ambiguous. With 11 bases removed from V and 4 bases from J, the gap between germline ends came to 19 bases. This CDR3 region has 14 residues. Germline CDR1 reads ENHRY; CDR2 reads SYGVKD. CDR3 sequence: CAASSRSEADTQYF. CDR3 sequence (DNA): TGTGCCGCCTCTTCTCGGTCAGAGGCAGATACGCAGTATTTT.

The chain carries TRBV27 and TRBJ1-2; perhaps TRBD1 as D (6 bases). The V end was cut by 7 bases, the J end by 5 bases, with 17 bases between. The CDR3 runs to 14 residues. CDR1 and CDR2 (germline): MNHEY, SMNVEV (reference sequence). CDR3 in DNA: TGTGCCAGCAAGCCCCTGGGGGGGGCTTATGGCTACACCTTC. This encodes CASKPLGGAYGYTF.

The chain employs TRBV3-1 (or the pseudogene TRBV3-2) and TRBJ2-7; unclear D gene. The V gene lost 0 bases and the J gene lost 9 bases, with 9 bases spanning the gap. CDR1 is LGHDT and CDR2 is YNNKEL in the germline V gene (reference sequence). CDR3 length: 12 amino acids. CDR3 protein: CASSQDTRRQYF. CDR3 DNA: TGTGCCAGCAGCCAAGATACACGGAGGCAGTACTTC.

The CDR3 loop is CASSERGRSYSNQPQHF. CDR3 DNA sequence: TGTGCCAGTAGCGAGCGAGGGCGAAGTTATAGCAATCAGCCCCAGCATTTT. The chain has TRBV19 and TRBJ1-5; D unresolved. The CDR3 covers 17 residues. Germline values: CDR1 LNHDA, CDR2 SQIVND (reference sequence). V lost 6 bases to trimming and J lost 0 bases, with 18 bases between them.

This chain links TRBV10-3 with TRBJ1-6; TRBD1 is a possible D gene (6 bases). V dropped 6 bases and J dropped 5 bases, with 8 bases sitting between them. This CDR3 has 13 amino acids. The germline CDR1 and CDR2 sequences are ENHRY and SYGVKD. The CDR3 here is CAISYRDNSPLHF. CDR3 sequence (DNA): TGTGCCATCAGCTACAGGGATAATTCACCCCTCCACTTT.

This chain connects TRBV28 to TRBJ1-3; D is unclear. This CDR3 is built from 15 residues. Germline V gene lookup returns CDR1 MDHEN and CDR2 SYDVKM. Between the trimmed V and J ends, which lost 6 bases and 6 bases, there was a span of 18 bases. DNA of the CDR3: TGTGCCAGCAGAAAAAGGGCTCAGCGGGCAAACACCATATATTTT. This sequence encodes CASRKRAQRANTIYF.